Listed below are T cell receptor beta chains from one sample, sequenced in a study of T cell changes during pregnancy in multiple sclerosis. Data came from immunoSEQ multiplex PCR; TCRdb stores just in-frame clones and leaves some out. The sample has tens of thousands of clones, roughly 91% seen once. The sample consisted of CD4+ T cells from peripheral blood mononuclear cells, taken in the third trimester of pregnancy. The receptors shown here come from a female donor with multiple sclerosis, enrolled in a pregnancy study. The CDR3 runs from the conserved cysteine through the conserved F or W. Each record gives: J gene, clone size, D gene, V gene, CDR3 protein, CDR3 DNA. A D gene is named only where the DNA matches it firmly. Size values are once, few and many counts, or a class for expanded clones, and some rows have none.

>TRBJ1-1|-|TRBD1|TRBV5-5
CASTSPWTGKNTEAFF
TGTGCCAGCACCTCCCCGTGGACAGGAAAGAACACTGAAGCTTTCTTT
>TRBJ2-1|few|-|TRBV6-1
CASSPEGTPNNEQFF
TGTGCCAGCAGTCCCGAGGGGACTCCCAACAATGAGCAGTTCTTC
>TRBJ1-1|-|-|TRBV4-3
CASSQEWRSMNTEAFF
TGCGCCAGCAGCCAAGAATGGAGGTCCATGAACACTGAAGCTTTCTTT
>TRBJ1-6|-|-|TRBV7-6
CASSLTAGLGSPLHF
TGTGCCAGCAGCTTAACTGCAGGGCTGGGGTCACCCCTCCACTTT
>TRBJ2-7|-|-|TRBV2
CASSYSYEQYF
TGTGCCAGCAGTTACTCCTACGAGCAGTACTTC
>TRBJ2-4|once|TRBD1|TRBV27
CASSSGGRGNIQYF
TGTGCCAGCAGTTCAGGGGGTAGGGGGAACATTCAGTACTTC
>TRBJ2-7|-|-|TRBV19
CASSHSDRHEQYF
TGTGCCAGTAGTCATAGCGACCGCCACGAGCAGTACTTC
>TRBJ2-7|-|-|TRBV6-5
CASAVGRGYEQYF
TGTGCCAGTGCAGTCGGCCGCGGCTACGAGCAGTACTTC
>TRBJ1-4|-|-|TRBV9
CASSLLDTNEKLFF
TGTGCCAGCAGCCTCCTAGATACTAATGAAAAACTGTTTTTT
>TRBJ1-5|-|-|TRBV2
CASRRTGRDNQPQHF
TGTGCCAGCAGGAGAACAGGGAGAGACAATCAGCCCCAGCATTTT
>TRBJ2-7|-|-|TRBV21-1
CASSRTASEQYSYEQYF
TGTGCCAGCAGCCGAACGGCATCCGAACAGTACTCCTACGAGCAGTACTTC
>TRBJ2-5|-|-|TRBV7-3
CASSLSAGWKETQYF
TGTGCCAGCAGCTTATCGGCGGGCTGGAAAGAGACCCAGTACTTC
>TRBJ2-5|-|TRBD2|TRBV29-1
CSAGTSEETQYF
TGCAGCGCAGGGACTAGCGAAGAGACCCAGTACTTC
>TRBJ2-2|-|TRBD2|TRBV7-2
CASSSVTSLNTGELFF
TGTGCCAGCAGCTCGGTGACTAGCCTGAACACCGGGGAGCTGTTTTTT
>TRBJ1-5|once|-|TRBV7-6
CASSLDRSQPQHF
TGTGCCAGCAGCTTAGATAGAAGTCAGCCCCAGCATTTT
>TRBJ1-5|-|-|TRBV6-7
CASSYPWKRENQPQHF
TGTGCCAGCAGTTACCCCTGGAAGAGGGAGAATCAGCCCCAGCATTTT
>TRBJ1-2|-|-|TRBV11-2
CASSLGGENYGYTF
TGTGCCAGCAGCTTAGGCGGGGAAAACTATGGCTACACCTTC
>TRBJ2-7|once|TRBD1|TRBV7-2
CASSSWDSYEQYF
TGTGCCAGCAGCTCCTGGGACAGCTACGAGCAGTACTTC
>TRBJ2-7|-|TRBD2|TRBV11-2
CASSSRVAGNNEQYF
TGTGCCAGCAGCTCCCGGGTAGCGGGAAATAACGAGCAGTACTTC
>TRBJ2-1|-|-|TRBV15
CATSRDLAPDEQFF
TGTGCCACCAGCAGAGATTTGGCCCCCGATGAGCAGTTCTTC
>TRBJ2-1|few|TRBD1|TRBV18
CASSLGTVNEQFF
TGTGCCAGCTCACTTGGGACAGTAAATGAGCAGTTCTTC
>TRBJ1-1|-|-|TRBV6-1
CASSGSRGGTEAFF
TGTGCCAGCAGTGGCTCGAGGGGGGGCACTGAAGCTTTCTTT
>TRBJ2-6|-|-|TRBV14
CASSKTASGANVLTF
TGTGCCAGCAGCAAGACAGCCTCTGGGGCCAACGTCCTGACTTTC
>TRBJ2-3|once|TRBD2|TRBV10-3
CAISESRAGAPDTQYF
TGTGCCATCAGTGAGTCTAGAGCGGGAGCGCCAGATACGCAGTATTTT
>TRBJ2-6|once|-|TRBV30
CAWSRQGTTSGANVLTF
TGTGCCTGGAGTCGGCAGGGGACCACCTCTGGGGCCAACGTCCTGACTTTC
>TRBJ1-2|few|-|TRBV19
CATLGANRLLANYGYTF
TGTGCCACCCTGGGGGCCAACAGGCTCCTAGCTAACTATGGCTACACCTTC
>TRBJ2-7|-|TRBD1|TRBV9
CASSVASGGATYEQYF
TGTGCCAGCAGCGTAGCTTCAGGGGGCGCGACCTACGAGCAGTACTTC
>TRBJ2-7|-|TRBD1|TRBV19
CASGPGTGKNYEQYF
TGTGCCAGTGGGCCCGGGACAGGGAAGAATTACGAGCAGTACTTC
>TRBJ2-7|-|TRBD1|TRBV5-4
CASSFGQGGEQYF
TGTGCCAGCAGCTTCGGACAGGGTGGCGAGCAGTACTTC
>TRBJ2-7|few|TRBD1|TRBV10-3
CAISETGGEQYF
TGTGCCATCAGTGAGACAGGGGGCGAGCAGTACTTC
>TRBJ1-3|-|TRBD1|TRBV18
CASSPQGASFSGNTIYF
TGTGCCAGCTCACCCCAGGGGGCCTCATTCTCTGGAAACACCATATATTTT
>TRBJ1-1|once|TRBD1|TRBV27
CASSLRQGATFF
TGTGCCAGCAGTTTACGGCAGGGGGCAACTTTCTTT
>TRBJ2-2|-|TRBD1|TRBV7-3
CASSLWQGDGELFF
TGTGCCAGCAGCTTATGGCAGGGGGACGGGGAGCTGTTTTTT
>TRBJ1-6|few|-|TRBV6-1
CASSDEAGGSFSPLHF
TGTGCCAGCAGTGACGAGGCGGGGGGTTCATTTTCACCCCTCCACTTT
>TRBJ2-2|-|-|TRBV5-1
CASSLGHPGTGELFF
TGCGCCAGCAGCTTGGGACACCCGGGGACCGGGGAGCTGTTTTTT
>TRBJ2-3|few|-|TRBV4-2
CASSQVGAYTQYF
TGTGCCAGCAGCCAAGTAGGAGCGTATACGCAGTATTTT
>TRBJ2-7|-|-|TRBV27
CASSLSINRVGRREQYF
TGTGCCAGCAGTTTATCGATTAATCGGGTGGGGAGGCGGGAGCAGTACTTC
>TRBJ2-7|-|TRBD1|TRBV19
CASSSGRQGYEQYF
TGTGCCAGTAGTTCCGGACGACAGGGGTACGAGCAGTACTTC
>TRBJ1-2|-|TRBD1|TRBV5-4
CASSLGDRPDYGYTF
TGTGCCAGCAGTCTCGGGGACAGGCCGGACTATGGCTACACCTTC
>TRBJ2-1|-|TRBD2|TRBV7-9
CASSFRSGRGDEQFF
TGTGCCAGCAGCTTTCGTAGCGGGAGAGGCGATGAGCAGTTCTTC
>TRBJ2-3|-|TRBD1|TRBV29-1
CAWGTGTDTQYF
TGCGCTTGGGGGACAGGGACTGATACGCAGTATTTT
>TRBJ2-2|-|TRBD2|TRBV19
CASSIGLASTGELFF
TGTGCCAGTAGTATAGGACTAGCGAGCACCGGGGAGCTGTTTTTT
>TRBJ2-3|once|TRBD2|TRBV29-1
CSAREARLADTQYF
TGCAGCGCCCGGGAGGCGAGGTTGGCAGATACGCAGTATTTT
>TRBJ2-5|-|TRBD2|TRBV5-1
CASSSLAGEETQYF
TGCGCCAGCAGCTCCCTAGCGGGAGAGGAGACCCAGTACTTC
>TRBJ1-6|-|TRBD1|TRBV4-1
CASSPLGTALGSHYNSPLHF
TGCGCCAGCAGCCCCCTCGGGACAGCTCTTGGATCCCACTATAATTCACCCCTCCACTTT
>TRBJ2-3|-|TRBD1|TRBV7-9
CASSLGGQGVSDTQYF
TGTGCCAGCAGCTTAGGGGGACAGGGTGTTTCAGATACGCAGTATTTT
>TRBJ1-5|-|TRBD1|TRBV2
CASSSDRGNQPQHF
TGTGCCAGCAGTTCGGACAGGGGAAATCAGCCCCAGCATTTT
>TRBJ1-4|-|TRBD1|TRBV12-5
CASGLRHRQGFNEKLFF
TGTGCTAGTGGTTTGCGACATCGACAGGGGTTTAATGAAAAACTGTTTTTT
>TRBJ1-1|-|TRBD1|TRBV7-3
CASSLRDRLTEAFF
TGTGCCAGCAGCTTGCGGGACAGACTAACTGAAGCTTTCTTT
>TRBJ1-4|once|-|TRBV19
CASSPWGGLRSTNEKLFF
TGTGCCAGTAGTCCCTGGGGGGGACTGCGTTCAACTAATGAAAAACTGTTTTTT
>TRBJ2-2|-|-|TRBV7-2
CASSLVGGSGELFF
TGTGCCAGCAGCTTAGTTGGGGGGTCAGGGGAGCTGTTTTTT
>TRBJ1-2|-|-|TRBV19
CASRGQPTVNYGYTF
TGTGCCAGTAGAGGACAGCCGACCGTTAACTATGGCTACACCTTC
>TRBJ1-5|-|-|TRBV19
CASRPREFNQPQHF
TGTGCCAGTAGACCCCGGGAGTTTAATCAGCCCCAGCATTTT